The subject of this entry is one T cell receptor (beta chain). It lacks a known antigen. No base quality information exists; no much larger clone differs at one position. Taken from the germline V gene, the CDR1 and CDR2 loops are SGHDT and YYEEEE. At the junction V is shortened by 1 base and J by 6 bases, with 10 bases in between. The CDR3 runs 13 residues from the cysteine to the phenylalanine. Only CDR3 DNA is held: 39 bases, read in frame from base 1. Libraries came from the immunoSEQ multiplex PCR assay. TCRdb obtained this table from immuneACCESS and retained in-frame rearrangements with V and J assigned. These tables miss some clones; where compared with another copy, unresolved V genes account for less than half of the shortfall, and the remainder is unexplained. The sample table records tens of thousands of clones; around 90% of these occur just once. Around 3.5% of the sample goes to the ten largest clones.

The sample belongs to a study of T cell changes during pregnancy in multiple sclerosis (dated by TCRdb to the late 2010s). For the study in its entirety: In women with multiple sclerosis, the researchers looked at how the T cell repertoire shifted as pregnancy progressed.

Sequenced material: peripheral blood, taken after pregnancy. This receptor was obtained from a female donor in good health, enrolled as a control in a pregnancy study. The chain is encoded by TRBV5-6 joined to TRBJ1-2; TRBD1 is possibly the D segment (6 matching bases). At the DNA level, the sequence is TGTGCCAGCAGCTTGCCAGGGGATAATGGCTACACCTTC. Its protein product is CASSLPGDNGYTF.